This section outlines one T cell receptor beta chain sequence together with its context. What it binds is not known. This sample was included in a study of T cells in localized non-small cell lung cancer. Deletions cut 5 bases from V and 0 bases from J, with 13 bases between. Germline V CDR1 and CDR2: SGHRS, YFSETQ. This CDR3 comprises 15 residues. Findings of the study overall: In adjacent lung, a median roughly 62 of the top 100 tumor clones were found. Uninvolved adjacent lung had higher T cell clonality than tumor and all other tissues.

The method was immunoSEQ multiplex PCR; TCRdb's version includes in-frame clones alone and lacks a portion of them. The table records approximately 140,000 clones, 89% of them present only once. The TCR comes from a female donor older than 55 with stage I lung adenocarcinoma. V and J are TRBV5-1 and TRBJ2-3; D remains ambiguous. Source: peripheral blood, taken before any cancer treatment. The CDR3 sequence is CASSMRLTSTDTQYF. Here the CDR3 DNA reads TGCGCCAGCAGTATGAGGCTTACTAGCACAGATACGCAGTATTTT.